Listed here are 20 T cell receptor beta chains from one sample, sequenced in a study of technical replicates of blood from a handful of donors. Sequencing was performed with immunoSEQ multiplex PCR; in TCRdb, only in-frame clones are kept and a portion is missing. The sample includes around 76,000 clones, 90% to 95% of them seen just once. Sequencing was performed on T cells isolated from PBMCs. The receptors here all came from a human donor in good health.

The genes are TRBV27 and TRBJ2-5, with 9 bases fitting TRBD1. V shed 6 bases, J shed 5 bases, and the junction held 4 bases outside the gene matches. CDR1 MNHEY and CDR2 SMNVEV come from the germline V gene (reference sequence). The CDR3 runs 13 residues. CDR3 in amino acids: CASSPGTGETQYF. In DNA, the CDR3 is TGTGCCAGCAGCCCCGGGACAGGGGAGACCCAGTACTTC.

The chain has TRBV4-2 and TRBJ2-3, with 8 bases that match TRBD2. Germline V gives CDR1 LGHNA, CDR2 YNFKEQ. Trimming at V came to 1 base and at J to 0 bases, leaving 6 bases not matched to a gene. This CDR3 contains 17 residues. The CDR3 here is CASSQAETSASTDTQYF. The CDR3 region has the DNA TGTGCCAGCAGCCAAGCTGAGACTAGCGCGAGCACAGATACGCAGTATTTT.

This clone has just one count. The chain couples TRBV28 to TRBJ1-5; possibly TRBD1 for D (6 bases). Trimming left V 3 bases short and J 3 bases short, with 12 bases between. The germline CDR1 and CDR2 sequences are MDHEN and SYDVKM. This CDR3 contains 15 residues. The CDR3 region is CASSFVGQINQPQHF. In DNA form, the CDR3 reads TGTGCCAGCAGTTTTGTAGGACAGATCAATCAGCCCCAGCATTTT.

The count of this clone is one. CDR3 nucleotides: TGTGCCAGCAGTTCCGGGTTGAATGAGCAGTTCTTC. As protein: CASSSGLNEQFF. The chain couples TRBV27 to TRBJ2-1; D unclear. CDR1 is MNHEY and CDR2 is SMNVEV in the germline V gene (reference sequence). The CDR3 has 12 residues. Between the trimmed V and J ends, which lost 4 bases and 7 bases, there was a span of 8 bases.

The gene calls are TRBV2 and TRBJ1-1, with D possibly being TRBD1 (5 bases). Germline CDR1 reads SNHLY; CDR2 reads FYNNEI. The CDR3 has 13 residues. V lost 6 bases and J 6 bases, leaving 14 bases between the germline ends. CDR3 DNA: TGTGCCAGCAGGGCGGGACTTCGACCTGAAGCTTTCTTT. Its translation: CASRAGLRPEAFF.

This clone was seen just once. V is TRBV6-1 and J is TRBJ2-2, with a possible D match to TRBD2 (5 bases). This CDR3 region has 14 residues. The germline V gene has CDR1 MNHNS and CDR2 SASEGT. Trimming took off 1 base at V and 7 bases at J, with 10 bases between the two ends. CDR3 DNA sequence: TGTGCCAGCAGTGAAGTACGGGGAGACGGGGAGCTGTTTTTT. This codes for CASSEVRGDGELFF.

The gene calls are TRBV11-3 and TRBJ2-7, with 12 nucleotides matching TRBD2. Germline V lookup: CDR1 SGHNT, CDR2 YENEEA. This CDR3 contains 15 residues. V was clipped by 4 bases and J by 1 base; unmatched bases: 2. In DNA form, the CDR3 reads TGTGCCAGCAGCTCACTAGCGGGGGGTTCCTACGAGCAGTACTTC. Translation: CASSSLAGGSYEQYF.

V is TRBV29-1 and J is TRBJ2-7; D call uncertain. Germline CDR1 is SQVTM and CDR2 is ANQGSEA. The CDR3 is 11 residues long. V was trimmed by 7 bases and J by 6 bases, leaving 13 bases between them. The CDR3 reads CSAQAYSEQYF. As DNA, the CDR3 is TGCAGCGCCCAGGCCTATAGCGAGCAGTACTTC.

The chain recombines TRBV7-9 with TRBJ2-1, with 7 bases aligning to TRBD2. The CDR3 covers 15 residues. J gave up 7 bases and V 5 bases, and 11 bases lay outside the gene matches. The V gene's germline CDR1 is SEHNR and CDR2 FQNEAQ (reference sequence). CDR3 region: CASSQVRGLENEQFF. In DNA form, the CDR3 reads TGTGCCAGCAGCCAGGTCCGCGGACTAGAGAATGAGCAGTTCTTC.

CDR3 DNA: TGTGCCAGCGGAGATTTGGACGGGGATCAGCCCCAGCATTTT. Its protein product is CASGDLDGDQPQHF. The chain carries TRBV27 and TRBJ1-5; D gene unclear. Germline CDR1 MNHEY, CDR2 SMNVEV (reference sequence). Trimming took off 8 bases at V and 5 bases at J, with 16 bases between the two ends. CDR3 length equals 14 residues.

With regard to this clone: Distinct nucleotide sequences in the sample also encode this CDR3. The genes are TRBV11-2 and TRBJ1-5; TRBD1 agrees at 10 bases. CDR1 SGHAT and CDR2 FQNNGV come from the germline V gene. The CDR3 spans 14 residues. J gave up 4 bases and V 3 bases, and 0 bases lay outside the gene matches. DNA of the CDR3: TGTGCCAGCAGCTTGGACAGGGGGAATCAGCCCCAGCATTTT. Protein product: CASSLDRGNQPQHF.

The V call is TRBV7-9, the J call TRBJ1-4, with unresolved D. This CDR3 has 12 residues. From germline, CDR1 is SEHNR and CDR2 FQNEAQ (reference sequence). Trimming left V 3 bases short and J 6 bases short, with 5 bases between. The CDR3 reads CASSFRDEKLFF. The DNA of the CDR3 is TGTGCCAGCAGCTTCCGGGATGAAAAACTGTTTTTT. The variable domain in full, completed from reference TRBV7-9 and TRBJ1-4, reads DTGVSQNPRHKITKRGQNVTFRCDPISEHNRLYWYRQTLGQGPEFLTYFQNEAQLEKSRLLSDRFSAERPKGSFSTLEIQRTEQGDSAMYLCASSFRDEKLFFGSGTQLSVL.

V and J are TRBV30 and TRBJ1-1; 10 nucleotides match TRBD1. The germline V gene encodes CDR1 GTSNPN and CDR2 SVGIG (reference sequence). The CDR3 is 17 residues long. V shed 3 bases and J 0 bases; nucleotides not matched to a gene: 10. The CDR3 spells CAWRGGQGLWVNTEAFF. In nucleotides, the CDR3 is TGTGCCTGGAGAGGGGGACAGGGGTTGTGGGTGAACACTGAAGCTTTCTTT.

This chain uses TRBV11-3 with TRBJ2-3; 7 positions match TRBD1. Trimming cost V 5 bases and J 2 bases; bases outside gene matches: 7. In germline, CDR1 is SGHNT, CDR2 YENEEA. CDR3 length: 15 amino acids. The CDR3 DNA is TGTGCCAGCAGCCCATCCGGGACAGCCACAGATACGCAGTATTTT. This gives the protein CASSPSGTATDTQYF.

The chain joins TRBV5-1 to TRBJ2-2; TRBD1 might be the D (5 bases). The ends were cut back, 0 bases at V and 4 bases at J, with 22 bases in the middle. Germline-derived CDR1 and CDR2 are SGHRS and YFSETQ. This CDR3 is 19 amino acids long. CDR3 loop: CASSLGSIPGQILTGELFF. CDR3 DNA: TGCGCCAGCAGCTTGGGGTCGATCCCTGGACAAATTCTCACCGGGGAGCTGTTTTTT.

This chain connects TRBV7-2 to TRBJ1-1, with 7 bases lining up with TRBD1. V lost 4 bases and J lost 6; bases outside the gene matches: 2. Germline lookup yields CDR1 SGHTA and CDR2 FQGNSA. CDR3 length: 12 residues. The CDR3 bases are TGTGCCAGCAGCTCGGGACAGCCTGAAGCTTTCTTT. This codes for CASSSGQPEAFF.

The chain has TRBV27 and TRBJ1-1; 10 positions match TRBD1. The CDR3 spans 16 residues. V lost 3 bases and J lost 4; bases outside the gene matches: 8. Germline CDR1 is MNHEY and CDR2 is SMNVEV (reference sequence). CDR3 nucleotide sequence: TGTGCCAGCAGTTTGTGGACAGGGGGAGGGGGCACTGAAGCTTTCTTT. It specifies CASSLWTGGGGTEAFF.

CDR3 coding DNA: TGTGCCAGCAGTTCCCTCTTTGAGGGGGAGCTGTTTTTT. Its translation is CASSSLFEGELFF. J is TRBJ2-2 and V is TRBV27, with D hard to call. The CDR3 is 13 residues long. Germline V gene data show CDR1 as MNHEY and CDR2 as SMNVEV (reference sequence). The V gene lost 4 bases and the J gene lost 8 bases, with 11 bases spanning the gap.

The V gene is TRBV2, the J gene TRBJ1-6; TRBD1 might be the D (5 bases). V lost 7 bases and J 14 bases, leaving 15 bases between the germline ends. The CDR3 extends over 12 amino acids. Germline values: CDR1 SNHLY, CDR2 FYNNEI. CDR3 coding DNA: TGTGCCAGCAAGGAGCCGCGACAGACCCTCCACTTT. This encodes CASKEPRQTLHF.

This sequence joins TRBV6-1 and TRBJ2-5, with D maybe TRBD2 (5 bases). Germline CDR1 is MNHNS and CDR2 is SASEGT. With 6 bases removed from V and 3 bases from J, the gap between germline ends came to 11 bases. The length of the CDR3 is 13 residues. For the CDR3, the DNA is TGTGCCAGCAGCGGGGATAGGGAAGAGACCCAGTACTTC. Residues: CASSGDREETQYF.